This T cell receptor (beta chain) was captured in a study of blood T cell repertoires in COVID-19. In the authors' workflow: Amplification with reference gene primers provided the estimates of nucleated cell counts. Using immunoSEQ multiplex PCR, the repertoire was profiled, and TCRdb retains in-frame clones only, with some absent. The V and J calls and the clone size are those of that table, but D and trimming were determined from the DNA. This table holds roughly 100,000 clones, roughly 90% found once. The sample was peripheral blood. The receptor's source is a woman aged 70 to 79 with acute or convalescent COVID-19.

The CDR3 protein is CASGPQDSNEKLFF. The CDR3 DNA reads TGTGCCAGCGGACCCCAGGACAGTAATGAAAAACTGTTTTTT. This chain uses TRBV11-1 with TRBJ1-4, with D possibly being TRBD1 (6 bases). V was trimmed by 8 bases and J by 4 bases, leaving 14 bases between them. The V gene's germline CDR1 is SGHAT and CDR2 FQDESV (reference sequence). The CDR3 is 14 amino acids.